This TCR beta chain was observed in a study of cytomegalovirus exposure and HLA in healthy donors. PCR involved 60 Vbeta and 13 Jbeta primers. Some clones are missing from TCRdb's copy, which holds only in-frame ones; the method was immunoSEQ multiplex PCR. The sample includes fewer than 150,000 clones. CDR3 length: 15 amino acids. Germline V gene sequence: CDR1 SNHLY, CDR2 FYNNEI. V was pared by 4 bases and J by 7 bases, with 12 bases of the junction left unmatched. The chain has TRBV2 and TRBJ2-7; 8 bases align to TRBD2. The TCR sequence derives from a woman aged 55-69 years in good health and CMV-seronegative. The material sequenced was PBMCs. CDR3 nucleotide sequence: TGTGCCAGCAGTGGGGGGACTAGTCCGTTTGAGGAGCAGTACTTC. Amino acid sequence: CASSGGTSPFEEQYF.